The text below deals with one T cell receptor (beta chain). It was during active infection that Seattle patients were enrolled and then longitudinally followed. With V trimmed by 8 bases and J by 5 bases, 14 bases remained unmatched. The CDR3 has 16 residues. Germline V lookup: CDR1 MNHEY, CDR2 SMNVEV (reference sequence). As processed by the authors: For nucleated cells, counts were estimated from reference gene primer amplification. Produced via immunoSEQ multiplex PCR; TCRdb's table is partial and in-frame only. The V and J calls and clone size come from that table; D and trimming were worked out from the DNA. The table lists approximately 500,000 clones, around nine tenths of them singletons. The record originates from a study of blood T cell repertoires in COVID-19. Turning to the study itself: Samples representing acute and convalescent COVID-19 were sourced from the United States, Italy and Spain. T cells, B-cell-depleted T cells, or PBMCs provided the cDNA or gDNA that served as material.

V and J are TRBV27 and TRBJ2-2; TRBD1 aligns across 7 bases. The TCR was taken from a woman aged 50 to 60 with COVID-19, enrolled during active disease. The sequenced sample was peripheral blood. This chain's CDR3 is CASYTYKGARTGELFF. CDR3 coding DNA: TGTGCCAGCTACACGTACAAGGGGGCTCGGACCGGGGAGCTGTTTTTT.